The 10 T cell receptor beta chains in this list originate from one sample, sequenced in a study of T cells in localized non-small cell lung cancer. Libraries were prepared by immunoSEQ multiplex PCR; TCRdb keeps only in-frame clonotypes and omits some of them. This table has roughly 84,000 clones, more than 75% appearing once. Sequencing was performed on peripheral blood, taken before any cancer treatment. These receptors were obtained from a woman aged 40-69 years with stage I squamous cell lung carcinoma.

This sequence joins TRBV5-1 and TRBJ2-1, with TRBD2 as a possible D gene (5 bases). Deletions cut 1 base from V and 4 bases from J, with 12 bases between. The V gene's germline CDR1 is SGHRS and CDR2 YFSETQ. The CDR3 is 15 residues long. Here the CDR3 DNA reads TGCGCCAGCAGCTTGCAAGCGGCCCCATACAATGAGCAGTTCTTC. It encodes CASSLQAAPYNEQFF.

J is TRBJ1-4 and V is TRBV6-5; TRBD1 is a possible D gene (5 bases). Trimming left V 6 bases short and J 3 bases short, with 11 bases between. The germline V gene has CDR1 MNHEY and CDR2 SVGAGI. The CDR3 is 14 residues long. The DNA of the CDR3 is TGTGCCAGCAGCCCCAGGGACCCTAATGAAAAACTGTTTTTT. It yields the protein CASSPRDPNEKLFF.

The chain couples TRBV5-4 to TRBJ2-7; 8 bases agree with TRBD2. Germline V CDR1 and CDR2: SGHNT, YYREEE (reference sequence). J was trimmed by 0 bases and V by 5 bases; bases with no gene match: 10. The CDR3 sequence is 16 residues long. CDR3 sequence reads: CASSPPPRGDSYEQYF. DNA for the CDR3: TGTGCCAGCAGTCCCCCCCCGCGGGGGGACTCCTACGAGCAGTACTTC.

V gene TRBV10-3 combines with J gene TRBJ2-5, with D unresolved. The V end was cut by 2 bases, the J end by 1 base, with 8 bases between. CDR3 size: 14 residues. Germline V gene data show CDR1 as ENHRY and CDR2 as SYGVKD. The CDR3 loop is CAISEHGSQETQYF. For the CDR3, the DNA is TGTGCCATCAGTGAGCATGGCAGCCAAGAGACCCAGTACTTC.

The chain uses TRBV9 and TRBJ1-1; 9 positions agree with TRBD1. Trimming cost V 1 base and J 7 bases; bases outside gene matches: 8. The CDR3 has 15 residues. CDR1 is SGDLS, CDR2 YYNGEE, per germline. CDR3 DNA sequence: TGTGCCAGCAGCGTAATGGGACAGGGTTCGGGTGAAGCTTTCTTT. Translating gives CASSVMGQGSGEAFF.

The chain carries TRBV5-1 and TRBJ2-1; TRBD1 aligns across 7 bases. The CDR3 is made up of 14 amino acids. CDR1 SGHRS and CDR2 YFSETQ come from the germline V gene. After removal of 7 bases from V and 0 bases from J, the junction contained 4 bases not matched to a gene. The CDR3 protein is CASLRDSSYNEQFF. The CDR3 coding sequence is TGCGCCAGCCTCCGGGACAGCTCCTACAATGAGCAGTTCTTC.

The chain joins TRBV7-8 to TRBJ2-5; no reliable D call. The CDR3 is 14 amino acids. V was clipped by 3 bases and J by 3 bases, with 11 bases between them. Germline loops: CDR1 SGHVS, CDR2 FQNEAQ. This CDR3 reads CASSLGSREETQYF. The DNA for the CDR3 is TGTGCCAGCAGCTTGGGATCAAGGGAAGAGACCCAGTACTTC.

The chain is built from TRBV27 and TRBJ1-1; no firm D call. The CDR3 is 15 residues long. The V gene's germline CDR1 is MNHEY and CDR2 SMNVEV (reference sequence). Deletions cut 0 bases from V and 0 bases from J, with 8 bases between. Written as DNA, the CDR3 is TGTGCCAGCAGTTTATCGATTGGCGTGAACACTGAAGCTTTCTTT. Translation gives CASSLSIGVNTEAFF.

The V call is TRBV25-1, the J call TRBJ1-6; D is ambiguous. With 7 bases removed from V and 5 bases from J, the gap between germline ends came to 12 bases. The V gene's germline CDR1 is MGHDK and CDR2 SYGVNS. This CDR3 is built from 14 residues. The CDR3 sequence is CASTFDPNNSPLHF. CDR3 sequence (DNA): TGTGCCAGCACTTTCGACCCGAATAATTCACCCCTCCACTTT.

The chain joins TRBV6-5 to TRBJ2-2; D may correspond to TRBD1 or TRBD2 (5 bases each). Trimming took off 4 bases at V and 7 bases at J, with 10 bases between the two ends. Germline V lookup: CDR1 MNHEY, CDR2 SVGAGI. CDR3 length: 13 residues. The CDR3 here is CASSFNGGGELFF. The CDR3 coding sequence is TGTGCCAGCAGTTTTAATGGGGGCGGGGAGCTGTTTTTT.